One sample yielded the 14 T cell receptor beta chains listed below, sequenced in a study of post-analysis software for immune sequencing data (dated by TCRdb to between 2014 and 2017). Their recognized antigens are unknown. The paper's findings and limits, for the study overall: About 5 TRBV segments, including TRBV5-6, TRBV5-1 and TRBV20-1, were significantly more frequent in patients than controls.

The library was prepared using PCR. Sequencing used an Illumina HiSeq 2500. To reduce PCR and sequencing biases, unique molecular identifiers were built into the TCR beta cDNA libraries. TCRdb's own reprocessing of the public reads used fastp at Q25 and MiXCR and kept productive beta chains. Duplicate CDR3 protein sequences are folded into a single record with the most common DNA and genes. The sample yields around 700,000 distinct CDR3 sequences; about 60% were counted once. The ten largest clones add up to about 11% of the sample. The source material was blood. The receptors were gathered from a girl aged 2 to 9 with multiple sclerosis.

The chain is built from TRBV29-1 and TRBJ1-4; D remains ambiguous. This CDR3 is built from 12 residues. Germline V CDR1 and CDR2: SQVTM, ANQGSEA. The ends were cut back, 7 bases at V and 7 bases at J, with 13 bases in the middle. The CDR3 loop is CSALRESEKLFF. The CDR3 coding sequence is TGCAGCGCCCTTCGGGAAAGTGAAAAACTGTTTTTT.

This clonotype appeared a few times. J is TRBJ1-2 and V is TRBV12-3 or TRBV12-4, with TRBD1 as a possible D gene (6 bases). The CDR3 has 15 amino acids. V was clipped by 3 bases and J by 0 bases, with 11 bases between them. CDR3 amino acids: CASSFPDRSNYGYTF. The CDR3 region has the DNA TGTGCCAGCAGTTTCCCGGACAGATCTAACTATGGCTACACCTTC.

The genes are TRBV6-5 and TRBJ2-3; 9 nucleotides align to TRBD2. The CDR3 contains 15 residues. Germline CDR1 MNHEY, CDR2 SVGAGI. J lost 4 bases, V lost 2 bases, and 4 bases had no gene match. CDR3 nucleotides: TGTGCCAGCAGTTACGCGGGAGGGGTCCCAGATACGCAGTATTTT. It yields the protein CASSYAGGVPDTQYF.

This clonotype was seen a single time. The gene calls are TRBV29-1 and TRBJ1-5; D gene unclear. This CDR3 has 13 residues. Germline CDR1 SQVTM, CDR2 ANQGSEA. The V and J ends lost 5 bases and 2 bases respectively, with 10 bases between them. The CDR3 coding sequence is TGCAGCGTTCAAACTGAGGGCAATCAGCCCCAGCATTTT. Amino acids: CSVQTEGNQPQHF. The whole variable domain, remainder taken from reference TRBV29-1 and TRBJ1-5, is SAVISQKPSRDICQRGTSLTIQCQVDSQVTMMFWYRQQPGQSLTLIATANQGSEATYESGFVIDKFPISRPNLTFSTLTVSNMSPEDSSIYLCSVQTEGNQPQHFGDGTRLSIL.

This chain uses TRBV20-1 with TRBJ2-3; 10 nucleotides match TRBD2. The junction had 19 bases not matched to a gene; V was cut back by 5 bases and J by 2 bases. The germline gives CDR1 DFQATT, CDR2 SNEGSKA (reference sequence). The CDR3 spans 19 residues. The CDR3 DNA follows: TGCAGTGCTCACGGACTAGCGGAGCAGACCCGAACCCCCACAGATACGCAGTATTTT. Its translation: CSAHGLAEQTRTPTDTQYF.

This clonotype appeared a few times. This chain joins TRBV7-2 and TRBJ2-6; the D gene is possibly TRBD2 (6 bases). The V gene's germline CDR1 is SGHTA and CDR2 FQGNSA. The V end was cut by 2 bases, the J end by 1 base, with 18 bases between. This CDR3 contains 19 residues. CDR3 nucleotide sequence: TGTGCCAGCAGCTTAAGGCCCACTAGCACCACTTCTGGGGCCAACGTCCTGACTTTC. Translated: CASSLRPTSTTSGANVLTF.

The chain joins TRBV20-1 to TRBJ2-1; D is unresolved. Trimming took off 2 bases at V and 8 bases at J, with 7 bases between the two ends. Germline V lookup: CDR1 DFQATT, CDR2 SNEGSKA (reference sequence). This CDR3 region has 11 residues. The CDR3 bases are TGCAGTGCTAGAAAGAATGATGAGCAGTTCTTC. It translates to CSARKNDEQFF.

This clonotype was observed a few times. The chain couples TRBV27 to TRBJ2-3; D may correspond to TRBD1 or TRBD2 (5 bases each). Trimming took off 2 bases at V and 5 bases at J, with 11 bases between the two ends. From germline, CDR1 is MNHEY and CDR2 SMNVEV (reference sequence). The CDR3 extends over 14 amino acids. The CDR3 region has the DNA TGTGCCAGCAGTTTACAGGGAGAGGGAGATACGCAGTATTTT. Its translation is CASSLQGEGDTQYF.

V usage is TRBV13 and J usage is TRBJ1-4; TRBD1 is a possible D gene (5 bases). Between the trimmed V and J ends, which lost 5 bases and 3 bases, there was a span of 10 bases. CDR1 and CDR2 (germline): PRHDT, FYEKMQ (reference sequence). This CDR3 region has 14 residues. This chain's CDR3 is CASSTGGANEKLFF. The CDR3, as DNA: TGTGCCAGCAGCACCGGAGGGGCTAATGAAAAACTGTTTTTT.

In this sample, this clonotype turned up a few times. The rearrangement links TRBV7-9 to TRBJ2-5; TRBD1 or TRBD2 may be the D gene (6 bases each). There are 14 residues in the CDR3. Trimming left V 3 bases short and J 4 bases short, with 12 bases between. The germline gives CDR1 SEHNR, CDR2 FQNEAQ (reference sequence). This CDR3 reads CASSFGGQGETQYF. CDR3 sequence (DNA): TGTGCCAGCAGCTTTGGGGGGCAGGGAGAGACCCAGTACTTC.

The sample holds one count of this clonotype. This sequence joins TRBV7-9 and TRBJ2-3; D is undetermined. Germline V gene lookup returns CDR1 SEHNR and CDR2 FQNEAQ (reference sequence). Trimming took off 2 bases at V and 7 bases at J, with 10 bases between the two ends. The CDR3 runs 13 residues. The CDR3 DNA sequence: TGTGCCAGCAGCTTACTAGGGTTGAATACGCAGTATTTT. This translates into CASSLLGLNTQYF.

The chain employs TRBV5-1 and TRBJ2-1; the match to TRBD2 covers 11 bases. CDR3 length: 19 residues. V was pared by 1 base and J by 9 bases, with 18 bases of the junction left unmatched. Looked up from germline, CDR1 is SGHRS and CDR2 is YFSETQ. This CDR3 is CASSLWALAGGTEVGEQFF. CDR3 in DNA: TGCGCCAGCAGCTTGTGGGCCCTAGCGGGAGGCACCGAAGTGGGTGAGCAGTTCTTC.

This clonotype was counted a few times. The CDR3 DNA reads as TGTGCCAGCAGTTTCGGAACTAGCGGGAGAAATGAGCAGTTCTTC. Protein product: CASSFGTSGRNEQFF. The chain has TRBV28 and TRBJ2-1; 11 nucleotides line up with TRBD2. This CDR3 is built from 15 residues. The V segment lost 3 bases and the J segment 7 bases; nucleotides outside the gene matches: 5. Germline V gene data show CDR1 as MDHEN and CDR2 as SYDVKM.

The chain recombines TRBV20-1 with TRBJ2-4; weak D call: TRBD2 (5 bases). The J call may be incorrect, as the DNA end agrees better with TRBJ2-7. There are 13 residues in the CDR3. The germline gives CDR1 DFQATT, CDR2 SNEGSKA (reference sequence). CDR3 sequence (DNA): TGCAGTGCTAGAAAACGGGGAACCTACGAGCAGTACTTC. Translation gives CSARKRGTYEQYF.